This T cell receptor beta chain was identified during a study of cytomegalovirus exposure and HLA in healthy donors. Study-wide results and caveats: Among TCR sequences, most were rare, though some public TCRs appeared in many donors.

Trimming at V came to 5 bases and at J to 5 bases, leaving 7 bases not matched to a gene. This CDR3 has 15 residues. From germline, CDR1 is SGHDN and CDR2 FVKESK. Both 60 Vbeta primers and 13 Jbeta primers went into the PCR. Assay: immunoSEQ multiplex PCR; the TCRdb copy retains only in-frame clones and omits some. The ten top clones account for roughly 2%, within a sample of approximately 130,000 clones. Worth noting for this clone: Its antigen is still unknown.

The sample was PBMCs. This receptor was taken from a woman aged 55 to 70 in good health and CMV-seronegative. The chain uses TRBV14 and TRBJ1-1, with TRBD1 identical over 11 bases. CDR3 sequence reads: CASSKGQGAITEAFF. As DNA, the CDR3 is TGTGCCAGCAGCAAAGGACAGGGGGCAATTACTGAAGCTTTCTTT.